The rows below give T cell receptor beta chains drawn from one sample of a study of response to subunit inactivated influenza vaccine. TCRdb recomputed calls from the RT-PCR reads with MiXCR, one row per CDR3 protein. The table includes hundreds of thousands of distinct CDR3 sequences, 10% to 15% detected once. The starting material was PBMCs from blood, obtained on the day of vaccination. The receptors originated from a man aged 50-59 years who received an inactivated influenza vaccine. The CDR3 runs from the conserved cysteine through the conserved F or W. The D gene is left open where the match is weak. Expanded clones are given a class, and other clones once, few, many or no size at all.

-,TRBJ2-3,few,TRBV12-3/TRBV12-4,14,TGTGCCAGCAGTCTGACTCAAAGCACAGATACGCAGTATTTT,CASSLTQSTDTQYF
-,TRBJ2-7,-,TRBV11-2,14,TGTGCCAGCAGCTTAGATTGGGTCAGCTACGAGCAGTACTTC,CASSLDWVSYEQYF
-,TRBJ2-7,many,TRBV6-2/TRBV6-3,14,TGTGCCAGCAGTTACCGTGGTCAGATCTACGAGCAGTACTTC,CASSYRGQIYEQYF
-,TRBJ2-6,many,TRBV28,15,TGTGCCAGCAGTTTCGACAGCTCTGGGGCCAACGTCCTGACTTTC,CASSFDSSGANVLTF
-,TRBJ1-1,-,TRBV3-1,15,TGTGCCAGCAGCCACCCGTTAGGGAGTTACACTGAAGCTTTCTTT,CASSHPLGSYTEAFF
TRBD2,TRBJ2-3,-,TRBV5-1,14,TGCGCCAGCAGCTCTTCGGGGGGGCTTGATACGCAGTATTTT,CASSSSGGLDTQYF
-,TRBJ1-2,few,TRBV20-1,14,TGCAGTGCTAGGGCGGGAGGGGGTAACTATGGCTACACCTTC,CSARAGGGNYGYTF
-,TRBJ2-1,-,TRBV20-1,14,TGCAGTGCTAGAGATTACGGGGGTAGGGGTGAGCAGTTCTTC,CSARDYGGRGEQFF
-,TRBJ2-1,many,TRBV11-2,12,TGTGCCAGCAGCCCCTTTTTGGATGAGCAGTTCTTC,CASSPFLDEQFF
-,TRBJ2-3,-,TRBV12-2,16,TGTGCAAGTCGCTTGAGACGGCCCTTCTGCACAGATACGCAGTATTTT,CASRLRRPFCTDTQYF
TRBD1,TRBJ2-2,many,TRBV5-1,15,TGCGCCAGCAGCTTGTACCCTCAGGGGGCCGGGGAGCTGTTTTTT,CASSLYPQGAGELFF
TRBD2,TRBJ2-2,-,TRBV12-3/TRBV12-4,15,TGTGCCAGCAGTTCGGGACTAGCGCGCACCGGGGAGCTGTTTTTT,CASSSGLARTGELFF
-,TRBJ2-3,few,TRBV15,16,TGTGCCACCAGCAGGATGGGACGCCCGGCCCCAGATACGCAGTATTTT,CATSRMGRPAPDTQYF
TRBD2,TRBJ2-5,few,TRBV12-3/TRBV12-4,16,TGTGCCAGCAGGGGGGACTGGCTAGCGGGAGTAGAGACCCAGTACTTC,CASRGDWLAGVETQYF
TRBD1,TRBJ1-1,-,TRBV6-2/TRBV6-3,15,TGTGCCAGCAGACCTGACAGGGTAGTTAATACTGAAGCTTTCTTT,CASRPDRVVNTEAFF
-,TRBJ2-5,-,TRBV21-1,12,TGTGCCAGCAGAGCGAGGCAAGAGACCCAGTACTTC,CASRARQETQYF
TRBD1,TRBJ2-7,many,TRBV28,14,TGTGCCAGCAGTCAAGGGGGCTCCTTCTACGAGCAGTACTTC,CASSQGGSFYEQYF
-,TRBJ2-7,-,TRBV5-1,15,TGCGCCAGCAGCTTGGCTGGCAGCGCTGGCAGAGAGCAGTACTTC,CASSLAGSAGREQYF
TRBD2,TRBJ2-2,-,TRBV5-1,16,TGCGCCAGCAGCGCGGGACTAGCGGATCTCACCGGGGAGCTGTTTTTT,CASSAGLADLTGELFF
TRBD2,TRBJ2-1,many,TRBV12-3/TRBV12-4,15,TGTGCCAGCAGTTTCAGCGGGAGGGGGTACAATGAGCAGTTCTTC,CASSFSGRGYNEQFF
-,TRBJ1-1,many,TRBV20-1,14,TGCAGTGCTGGAGACAGCTACGTGAGCACTGAAGCTTTCTTT,CSAGDSYVSTEAFF
-,TRBJ2-7,-,TRBV6-5,17,TGTGCCAGCAGTTACTCGGCCCCCCAGGGGGGGAACTACGAGCAGTACTTC,CASSYSAPQGGNYEQYF
TRBD2,TRBJ2-3,few,TRBV6-1,13,TGTGCCAGCAGTCAGACTAGCAGAGATACGCAGTATTTT,CASSQTSRDTQYF
-,TRBJ2-1,-,TRBV7-2,11,TGTGCCAGCGGCCTTTCCCATGAGCAGTTCTTC,CASGLSHEQFF
TRBD1,TRBJ2-1,-,TRBV4-1,16,TGCGCCAGCAGCCCAGGGGACAGGGTTTCCTACAATGAGCAGTTCTTC,CASSPGDRVSYNEQFF
TRBD2,TRBJ2-3,few,TRBV2,16,TGTGCCAGCAGTCCGAGACTAGCGGGGCAGAGGGATACGCAGTATTTT,CASSPRLAGQRDTQYF
TRBD2,TRBJ2-3,many,TRBV7-2,14,TGTGCCAGCAAACTAGCGGGAGGTAGTGATACGCAGTATTTT,CASKLAGGSDTQYF
-,TRBJ2-1,few,TRBV24-1,15,TGTGCCACCAGTGAAGTCCGGGACAACTACAATGAGCAGTTCTTC,CATSEVRDNYNEQFF
-,TRBJ2-5,few,TRBV20-1,12,TGCAGTGAGGCCAGGCAACAAGAGACCCAGTACTTC,CSEARQQETQYF
-,TRBJ2-2,few,TRBV7-8,17,TGTGCCAGCAGCTTAAATCGGCTGTTCGGGAGTGGCGGGGAGCTGTTTTTT,CASSLNRLFGSGGELFF
TRBD1,TRBJ1-1,few,TRBV7-9,12,TGTGCCAGCAGCTCTACAGGGGATGAAGCTTTCTTT,CASSSTGDEAFF
TRBD1,TRBJ2-7,few,TRBV6-1,15,TGTGCCAGCAGTAAAACGTGGACAGGGGTCTACGAGCAGTACTTC,CASSKTWTGVYEQYF
-,TRBJ2-1,-,TRBV7-9,13,TGTGCCAGCAGCTTACCACCCCTCGATGAGCAGTTCTTC,CASSLPPLDEQFF
-,TRBJ2-5,few,TRBV7-6,15,TGTGCCAGCAGCTTAGCACCGACCTCCAGGGAGACCCAGTACTTC,CASSLAPTSRETQYF
-,TRBJ1-4,few,TRBV7-9,15,TGTGCCAGCAGCTTTGGGGGGGGCTTGGGTGAAAAACTGTTTTTT,CASSFGGGLGEKLFF
-,TRBJ1-4,many,TRBV4-2,15,TGTGCCAGCAGCCAAGACACGAGGGGGGATGAAAAACTGTTTTTT,CASSQDTRGDEKLFF
-,TRBJ2-7,-,TRBV6-2/TRBV6-3,14,TGTGCCAGCAGCTCCATTATGGCACCCTACGAGCAGTACTTC,CASSSIMAPYEQYF
-,TRBJ1-5,-,TRBV7-8,13,TGTGCCAGCAGCTTAGGCAGGGGTGGGCCCCAGCATTTT,CASSLGRGGPQHF
TRBD2,TRBJ2-7,-,TRBV5-1,17,TGCGCCAGCAGCTTGGGATCCAGCGGGAGCTTTAGCTACGAGCAGTACTTC,CASSLGSSGSFSYEQYF
-,TRBJ2-7,few,TRBV12-5,12,TGTGCTAGTGGTCCTAGCGATAGAGAGCAGTACTTC,CASGPSDREQYF
-,TRBJ1-1,many,TRBV12-3/TRBV12-4,15,TGTGCCAGCAGTTGGGAGTTGGGAATGAACACTGAAGCTTTCTTT,CASSWELGMNTEAFF
-,TRBJ2-2,-,TRBV4-1,15,TGCGCCAGCAGCCGGTCCAGCGACGACACCGGGGAGCTGTTTTTT,CASSRSSDDTGELFF
-,TRBJ2-1,-,TRBV7-2,13,TGTGCCAGCAGCCACCGGAGTTACAATGAGCAGTTCTTC,CASSHRSYNEQFF
TRBD1,TRBJ1-6,many,TRBV12-3/TRBV12-4,12,TGTGCCAGCAGTAGAGCGGGACAGACCCTCCACTTT,CASSRAGQTLHF
-,TRBJ2-7,-,TRBV20-1,14,TGCAGTGCTAGCAGGGGTTTTGCCACCTACGAGCAGTACTTC,CSASRGFATYEQYF
TRBD1,TRBJ2-7,-,TRBV20-1,14,TGCAGTGCTTTCGACAGGGTTAGCTCCTACGAGCAGTACTTC,CSAFDRVSSYEQYF
-,TRBJ1-5,many,TRBV29-1,14,TGCAGCGTTGATTTTTGGCCAGGGATTGAGCCCCAGCATTTT,CSVDFWPGIEPQHF